The next 28 T cell receptor beta chains were all read from a single sample in a study of shared clonotypes between healthy human individuals. Data came from immunoSEQ multiplex PCR; TCRdb stores just in-frame clones and leaves some out. The sample shows about 2 million clones, about 95% of them seen only once. CD45RO-negative, CCR7-positively selected cells formed the naive CD8 fraction, excluding terminally differentiated effector memory CD45RA+ cells. The sequenced material came from naive CD8+ T cells sorted from blood. The receptor source for this set is a man between 18 and 35 years old in good health.

The chain employs TRBV9 and TRBJ1-1; no clear D gene. The V gene's germline CDR1 is SGDLS and CDR2 YYNGEE. The CDR3 loop spans 16 amino acids. The V end lost 0 bases, the J end lost 1 base, and 13 bases lay between the germline ends. The CDR3 reads CASSVGHLGENTEAFF. Written as DNA, the CDR3 is TGTGCCAGCAGCGTAGGACATCTAGGTGAGAACACTGAAGCTTTCTTT.

This clone appeared once. The rearrangement joins TRBV7-9 to TRBJ2-1, with 7 bases fitting TRBD2. Germline V CDR1 and CDR2: SEHNR, FQNEAQ (reference sequence). CDR3 length equals 15 residues. Losses at the gene ends were 3 bases for V and 5 bases for J; bases not matched to a gene: 7. CDR3 DNA sequence: TGTGCCAGCAGCTTGGGGCGGGGGATGAACAATGAGCAGTTCTTC. Translated: CASSLGRGMNNEQFF.

This sequence joins TRBV5-6 and TRBJ2-4, with D tentatively TRBD2 (6 bases). Trimming pared 4 bases from V and 11 bases from J, leaving 10 bases between. In germline, CDR1 is SGHDT, CDR2 YYEEEE. This CDR3 contains 11 residues. The CDR3 DNA is TGTGCCAGCAGCGCCAGCGGGTTTCAGTACTTC. This codes for CASSASGFQYF. Variable domain in full (rest from reference TRBV5-6 and TRBJ2-4): DAGVTQSPTHLIKTRGQQVTLRCSPKSGHDTVSWYQQALGQGPQFIFQYYEEEERQRGNFPDRFSGHQFPNYSSELNVNALLLGDSALYLCASSASGFQYFGAGTRLSVL.

This sequence joins TRBV7-9 and TRBJ2-7; TRBD1 might be the D (5 bases). This CDR3 has 15 amino acids. V dropped 0 bases and J dropped 7 bases, with 16 bases sitting between them. Germline V gives CDR1 SEHNR, CDR2 FQNEAQ (reference sequence). The CDR3 loop is CASSLAQGTSEEQYF. The CDR3 coding sequence is TGTGCCAGCAGCTTAGCTCAGGGCACCTCGGAAGAGCAGTACTTC. The variable domain in full, completed from reference TRBV7-9 and TRBJ2-7, reads DTGVSQNPRHKITKRGQNVTFRCDPISEHNRLYWYRQTLGQGPEFLTYFQNEAQLEKSRLLSDRFSAERPKGSFSTLEIQRTEQGDSAMYLCASSLAQGTSEEQYFGPGTRLTVT.

The rearrangement uses TRBV27 and TRBJ2-7; D call uncertain. CDR3 length: 14 residues. The germline V gene has CDR1 MNHEY and CDR2 SMNVEV (reference sequence). The germline V and J ends were trimmed by 0 bases and 5 bases, with 11 bases remaining between them. This CDR3 reads CASSLSVGWNEQYF. The CDR3 DNA is TGTGCCAGCAGTTTATCGGTAGGGTGGAACGAGCAGTACTTC.

This chain connects TRBV27 to TRBJ2-7; D not resolved. Germline loops: CDR1 MNHEY, CDR2 SMNVEV (reference sequence). The CDR3 contains 13 residues. V lost 8 bases, J lost 0 bases, and 11 bases lay in between. The CDR3 coding sequence is TGTGCCAGCGGATTTTATAGCTCCTACGAGCAGTACTTC. As protein: CASGFYSSYEQYF.

The chain couples TRBV19 to TRBJ2-3; 8 positions agree with TRBD1. The CDR3 extends over 15 amino acids. Losses at the gene ends were 1 base for V and 2 bases for J; bases not matched to a gene: 2. Germline-derived CDR1 and CDR2 are LNHDA and SQIVND (reference sequence). The CDR3 nucleotides read TGTGCCAGTAGTATAGGGGACAGGTCCACAGATACGCAGTATTTT. Protein product: CASSIGDRSTDTQYF.

Of note for this clone: The same CDR3 is also encoded by other DNA sequences in this sample. V usage is TRBV9 and J usage is TRBJ2-7; D unclear. Per germline, CDR1 SGDLS and CDR2 YYNGEE. This CDR3 is built from 14 residues. V lost 0 bases and J 0 bases, leaving 7 bases between the germline ends. CDR3 region: CASSVGLSSYEQYF. The CDR3 nucleotides are TGTGCCAGCAGCGTAGGTCTGAGCTCCTACGAGCAGTACTTC.

The rearrangement joins TRBV19 to TRBJ2-1; D remains ambiguous. Germline V gene sequence: CDR1 LNHDA, CDR2 SQIVND (reference sequence). V lost 4 bases, J lost 10 bases, and 2 bases lay in between. The CDR3 runs 9 residues. The CDR3, as DNA: TGTGCCAGTAGTAGGGAGCAGTTCTTC. It encodes CASSREQFF.

The V and J genes are TRBV27 and TRBJ2-7; 7 nucleotides match TRBD1. Germline values: CDR1 MNHEY, CDR2 SMNVEV (reference sequence). V lost 6 bases, J lost 0 bases, and 11 bases stayed unmatched. CDR3 size: 16 residues. The CDR3, as DNA: TGTGCCAGCAGCTTCTCACAGGGGACCCTCTCCTACGAGCAGTACTTC. Protein: CASSFSQGTLSYEQYF.

V usage is TRBV4-1 and J usage is TRBJ2-1; D is unclear. V was cut by 1 base and J by 0 bases, with 16 bases left in between. The CDR3 extends over 18 amino acids. Per the germline V gene, CDR1 is MGHRA and CDR2 is YSYEKL. CDR3 in amino acids: CASSQVLGWGSSYNEQFF. The CDR3 DNA sequence: TGCGCCAGCAGCCAAGTCCTTGGGTGGGGAAGCTCCTACAATGAGCAGTTCTTC.

The chain combines TRBV2 with TRBJ2-7; the D is unclear. Germline assignment: CDR1 SNHLY and CDR2 FYNNEI. This CDR3 is 13 amino acids long. Trimming removed 2 bases at V and 7 bases at J, with 12 bases between. CDR3 amino acids: CASSETIGWEQYF. CDR3 in DNA: TGTGCCAGCAGTGAAACCATAGGGTGGGAGCAGTACTTC.

V is TRBV4-3 and J is TRBJ2-6; no clear D. The CDR3 covers 14 residues. Germline lookup yields CDR1 LGHNA and CDR2 YSLEER. The ends were cut back, 6 bases at V and 2 bases at J, with 8 bases in the middle. CDR3: CASSHSAGANVLTF. In DNA, the CDR3 is TGCGCCAGCAGTCACAGTGCTGGGGCCAACGTCCTGACTTTC.

This clone was detected once. This rearrangement joins TRBV10-3 to TRBJ2-2; no reliable D call. Germline CDR1 and CDR2: ENHRY and SYGVKD. There are 15 residues in the CDR3. With 2 bases removed from V and 0 bases from J, the gap between germline ends came to 7 bases. This CDR3 reads CAISEEVANTGELFF. The CDR3 DNA follows: TGTGCCATCAGTGAGGAGGTTGCGAACACCGGGGAGCTGTTTTTT.

This chain joins TRBV29-1 and TRBJ2-1, with 15 positions matching TRBD2. V was pared by 7 bases and J by 1 base, with 14 bases of the junction left unmatched. Per germline, CDR1 SQVTM and CDR2 ANQGSEA. The CDR3 length is 19 residues. The chain's CDR3 is CSGIGLAGGGAGSYNEQFF. The CDR3 DNA sequence: TGCAGCGGGATTGGACTAGCGGGAGGGGGCGCGGGGTCCTACAATGAGCAGTTCTTC.

The V call is TRBV25-1, the J call TRBJ2-7; TRBD2 might be the D (5 bases). V lost 4 bases and J 3 bases, leaving 13 bases between the germline ends. Germline CDR1 MGHDK, CDR2 SYGVNS. CDR3 size: 14 residues. CDR3 amino acids: CASSVMGSLYEQYF. The CDR3 DNA follows: TGTGCCAGCAGTGTAATGGGGAGCCTCTACGAGCAGTACTTC.

The V call is TRBV6-6, the J call TRBJ2-3, with D unresolved. The CDR3 has 15 residues. The V end was cut by 0 bases, the J end by 2 bases, with 9 bases between. CDR1 and CDR2 (germline): MNHNY, SVGAGI (reference sequence). The CDR3, as DNA: TGTGCCAGCAGTTACTCCAGCGCAAACACAGATACGCAGTATTTT. This encodes CASSYSSANTDTQYF.

The chain has TRBV13 and TRBJ2-2, with 10 bases aligning to TRBD1. CDR1 is PRHDT, CDR2 FYEKMQ, per germline (reference sequence). Unmatched junction bases numbered 9, after V lost 2 bases and J lost 3 bases. The CDR3 runs 18 residues. Here the CDR3 reads CASSLRDRGREDTGELFF. In DNA, the CDR3 is TGTGCCAGCAGCTTACGAGACAGGGGGCGCGAAGACACCGGGGAGCTGTTTTTT.

This chain connects TRBV7-9 to TRBJ1-1; no reliable D call. Trimming removed 1 base from V and 0 bases from J, with 15 bases in between. The germline V gene has CDR1 SEHNR and CDR2 FQNEAQ (reference sequence). This CDR3 spans 17 amino acids. CDR3 in amino acids: CASSLGPPLGLNTEAFF. In DNA, the CDR3 is TGTGCCAGCAGCTTAGGGCCCCCGTTGGGGTTGAACACTGAAGCTTTCTTT.

This chain connects TRBV15 to TRBJ2-1; TRBD2 agrees at 9 bases. Per the germline V gene, CDR1 is LNHNV and CDR2 is YYDKDF (reference sequence). This CDR3 has 15 residues. V was pared by 1 base and J by 9 bases, with 7 bases of the junction left unmatched. The CDR3 protein is CATSRGGSGRLEQFF. As DNA, the CDR3 is TGTGCCACCAGCAGAGGTGGTAGCGGGAGACTTGAGCAGTTCTTC.

The V and J genes are TRBV5-1 and TRBJ1-2; tentatively, D is TRBD1 (6 bases). The CDR3 is 14 amino acids. The germline gives CDR1 SGHRS, CDR2 YFSETQ. V was trimmed by 7 bases and J by 8 bases, leaving 21 bases between them. The DNA for the CDR3 is TGCGCCAGCGGACACAGGGAAAACGTCGACGGCTACACCTTC. Its translation is CASGHRENVDGYTF.

The chain couples TRBV27 to TRBJ1-6, with D unresolved. From germline, CDR1 is MNHEY and CDR2 SMNVEV (reference sequence). The CDR3 totals 14 residues. V shed 5 bases and J shed 7 bases, with 12 bases lying between them. The CDR3 sequence is CASSLPLGNSPLHF. The CDR3 DNA reads TGTGCCAGCAGTCTACCCTTAGGGAATTCACCCCTCCACTTT.

This clone was recorded once. The V and J genes are TRBV9 and TRBJ1-2; no definite D call. This CDR3 comprises 12 residues. V dropped 0 bases and J dropped 9 bases, with 9 bases sitting between them. The germline CDR1 and CDR2 sequences are SGDLS and YYNGEE. The CDR3 nucleotides read TGTGCCAGCAGCGTAGAAACTAGCAGCTACACCTTC. Protein: CASSVETSSYTF.

The chain has TRBV25-1 and TRBJ1-4; no firm D call. V lost 4 bases and J lost 5, with 14 bases in between. The CDR3 is 15 amino acids. The germline CDR1 and CDR2 sequences are MGHDK and SYGVNS. CDR3 region: CASSGNAVANEKLFF. CDR3 sequence (DNA): TGTGCCAGCAGTGGGAACGCGGTCGCCAATGAAAAACTGTTTTTT.

This chain links TRBV18 with TRBJ1-1; no clear D gene. Between the trimmed V and J ends, which lost 3 bases and 0 bases, there was a span of 14 bases. This CDR3 region has 16 residues. Germline lookup yields CDR1 KGHSH and CDR2 LQKENI. CDR3 residues: CASSPEVGGMNTEAFF. DNA for the CDR3: TGTGCCAGCTCACCGGAGGTTGGAGGGATGAACACTGAAGCTTTCTTT.

This clone was observed a handful of times. The V and J genes are TRBV18 and TRBJ2-7; D possibly uses TRBD1 or TRBD2 (5 bases each). V lost 6 bases, J lost 0 bases, and 12 bases lay in between. Germline lookup yields CDR1 KGHSH and CDR2 LQKENI. The CDR3 sequence is 14 residues long. The CDR3 DNA reads as TGTGCCAGCTCTCCGGGACGCCGCTCCTACGAGCAGTACTTC. It yields the protein CASSPGRRSYEQYF.

This chain links TRBV7-6 with TRBJ1-2, with TRBD1 matching 8 bases. Germline CDR1 is SGHVS and CDR2 is FNYEAQ. The CDR3 is 14 amino acids. The V gene end was trimmed by 3 bases and the J gene end by 8 bases; junction bases not matched to a gene: 8. CDR3 protein: CASSLAGGMMGYTF. Here the CDR3 DNA reads TGTGCCAGCAGCTTGGCAGGGGGCATGATGGGCTACACCTTC.

The gene calls are TRBV18 and TRBJ2-7; the D call may be TRBD1 or TRBD2 (5 bases each). The CDR3 contains 13 residues. The germline V gene encodes CDR1 KGHSH and CDR2 LQKENI. Trimming shortened V by 6 bases and J by 4 bases, and 13 bases separated the two germline ends. The CDR3 DNA reads as TGTGCCAGCTCGGGGGACGGTAGTTACGAGCAGTACTTC. Encoded protein: CASSGDGSYEQYF. Combining the CDR3 with reference TRBV18 and TRBJ2-7 gives the whole variable domain NAGVMQNPRHLVRRRGQEARLRCSPMKGHSHVYWYRQLPEEGLKFMVYLQKENIIDESGMPKERFSAEFPKEGPSILRIQQVVRGDSAAYFCASSGDGSYEQYFGPGTRLTVT.